A single sample is the source of the 31 T cell receptor beta chains below, sequenced in a study of monozygotic twins with inflammatory bowel disease. TCRdb re-analyzed the 5' RACE reads; it lists each CDR3 protein once, without DNA. This sample carries some 400,000 distinct CDR3 sequences, with 2.4% going to the ten biggest clones. The sample was blood. The receptors come from a human donor with ulcerative colitis or Crohn's disease, or a healthy co-twin of an affected twin (not recorded which).

The rearrangement joins TRBV12-3 or TRBV12-4 to TRBJ2-7; with no DNA, the TCRdb D assignment of TRBD2 cannot be verified. This CDR3 has 12 amino acids. The CDR3 protein is CASRTSGGEQYF.

This chain links TRBV29-1 with TRBJ2-1; TCRdb's D call of TRBD1 is untestable without DNA. The CDR3 length is 14 residues. The germline CDR1 and CDR2 sequences are SQVTM and ANQGSEA. The CDR3 spells CSVGVPGSSNEQFF.

The V gene is TRBV29-1, the J gene TRBJ2-5. This CDR3 contains 12 residues. In germline, CDR1 is SQVTM, CDR2 ANQGSEA. CDR3 residues: CSVDTEGETQYF.

This chain joins TRBV7-2 and TRBJ1-4; checking the TCRdb D call of TRBD1 is not possible without DNA. The germline gives CDR1 SGHTA, CDR2 FQGNSA. The CDR3 has 13 amino acids. CDR3 region: CASSSGGSEKLFF.

The CDR3 sequence: CASSLALPGTGINYEQYF. The rearrangement uses TRBV28 and TRBJ2-7; the D call from TCRdb, TRBD1, cannot be confirmed without DNA. Germline values: CDR1 MDHEN, CDR2 SYDVKM. The CDR3 is 18 residues long.

This chain uses TRBV10-3 with TRBJ2-1; TCRdb picks TRBD2, but there is no DNA to check that call. The CDR3 is made up of 13 amino acids. Germline CDR1 ENHRY, CDR2 SYGVKD. CDR3 residues: CAIRLADYNEQFF.

This sequence joins TRBV19 and TRBJ1-1; TCRdb lists TRBD1, though no DNA is available to test this call. This CDR3 is built from 16 residues. Germline CDR1 is LNHDA and CDR2 is SQIVND (reference sequence). The CDR3 sequence is CASTRISGAGNTEAFF.

The chain has TRBV7-8 and TRBJ1-4; the TRBD1 assignment by TCRdb is unverifiable without DNA. The CDR3 has 15 amino acids. CDR1 is SGHVS, CDR2 FQNEAQ, per germline. The CDR3 loop is CASSLEQGLNEKLFF.

This chain connects TRBV24-1 to TRBJ1-4; TCRdb names TRBD1, which stays unverified in the absence of DNA. CDR3 length equals 15 residues. Germline V CDR1 and CDR2: KGHDR, SFDVKD. CDR3 loop: CATSGQGETNEKLFF.

The V and J genes are TRBV9 and TRBJ1-2. Germline V gives CDR1 SGDLS, CDR2 YYNGEE. The CDR3 consists of 15 residues. The CDR3 sequence: CASSLRAMEVYGYTF. The complete variable domain, with remaining parts taken from reference TRBV9 and TRBJ1-2, reads DSGVTQTPKHLITATGQRVTLRCSPRSGDLSVYWYQQSLDQGLQFLIQYYNGEERAKGNILERFSAQQFPDLHSELNLSSLELGDSALYFCASSLRAMEVYGYTFGSGTRLTVV.

The V gene is TRBV20-1, the J gene TRBJ1-1. The CDR3 sequence is 14 residues long. Per germline, CDR1 DFQATT and CDR2 SNEGSKA (reference sequence). The chain's CDR3 is CSAQPDGWGTEAFF.

V usage is TRBV11-2 and J usage is TRBJ2-1. The CDR3 has 15 residues. Germline assignment: CDR1 SGHAT and CDR2 FQNNGV. The CDR3 loop is CASSFGSGMRNEQFF.

The gene calls are TRBV30 and TRBJ2-2; TCRdb's D gene call, TRBD1, goes unchecked for lack of DNA. The CDR3 is 17 residues long. CDR1 and CDR2 (germline): GTSNPN, SVGIG (reference sequence). The CDR3: CAWGLRRGLGATGELFF.

This sequence joins TRBV10-3 and TRBJ2-1. The CDR3 covers 14 residues. Germline loops: CDR1 ENHRY, CDR2 SYGVKD. This chain's CDR3 is CAISESVLASEQFF.

The chain uses TRBV7-2 and TRBJ2-1; TCRdb's assignment of TRBD2 cannot be checked, as there is no DNA. Germline CDR1 reads SGHTA; CDR2 reads FQGNSA. This CDR3 region has 16 residues. The CDR3 spells CASSKGGSGVFDEQFF.

The chain has TRBV3-1 and TRBJ2-1; without DNA, the TCRdb call of TRBD2 cannot be checked. CDR1 is LGHDT and CDR2 is YNNKEL in the germline V gene (reference sequence). The CDR3 loop spans 15 amino acids. CDR3 in amino acids: CASSQALWAYNEQFF.

V gene TRBV6-5 combines with J gene TRBJ2-5; there is no DNA to check the TCRdb D call of TRBD2. This CDR3 has 14 residues. Germline V gives CDR1 MNHEY, CDR2 SVGAGI. CDR3 sequence: CASSYGPAQETQYF.

The chain links TRBV19 to TRBJ2-7; lacking DNA, the TRBD1 call made by TCRdb goes unchecked. CDR3 size: 15 residues. CDR1 and CDR2 from the germline V gene are LNHDA and SQIVND (reference sequence). The CDR3 spells CASSIRTAQSYEQYF.

V usage is TRBV27 and J usage is TRBJ1-6. Germline V gives CDR1 MNHEY, CDR2 SMNVEV (reference sequence). This CDR3 has 14 residues. The CDR3 region is CASRGRSGNSPLHF.

The V call is TRBV27, the J call TRBJ2-1. The V gene's germline CDR1 is MNHEY and CDR2 SMNVEV (reference sequence). The CDR3 consists of 14 residues. CDR3 protein: CASSRSQTYNEQFF.

This sequence joins TRBV7-9 and TRBJ1-5. Per germline, CDR1 SEHNR and CDR2 FQNEAQ (reference sequence). This CDR3 spans 13 amino acids. CDR3: CASSLKQNQPQHF.

The chain carries TRBV9 and TRBJ1-2. There are 13 residues in the CDR3. CDR1 SGDLS and CDR2 YYNGEE come from the germline V gene. CDR3 in amino acids: CASSVEFGYGYTF.

The CDR3 loop is CASSLLGLAGSYEQYF. V usage is TRBV11-1 and J usage is TRBJ2-7; TCRdb outputs TRBD2, but without DNA this stays unchecked. The CDR3 is 16 amino acids. Germline CDR1 SGHAT, CDR2 FQDESV (reference sequence).

The gene calls are TRBV5-4 and TRBJ2-5; checking the TCRdb D call of TRBD2 is not possible without DNA. This CDR3 is built from 16 residues. Germline CDR1 and CDR2: SGHNT and YYREEE (reference sequence). The CDR3 sequence is CASSEGGGQSKETQYF.

The chain couples TRBV12-3 or TRBV12-4 to TRBJ2-1. The CDR3 consists of 11 residues. CDR3 in amino acids: CASRQTNEQFF.

This chain uses TRBV7-3 with TRBJ2-2. The CDR3 is 16 residues long. From germline, CDR1 is SGHTA and CDR2 FQGTGA. CDR3 in amino acids: CASSLTLGSPSGELFF.

The V and J genes are TRBV3-1 and TRBJ2-7; TCRdb returns TRBD2, unconfirmable since there is no DNA. Germline V lookup: CDR1 LGHDT, CDR2 YNNKEL (reference sequence). The CDR3 is 13 amino acids. This CDR3 is CASSALANYEQYF.

The rearrangement uses TRBV4-3 and TRBJ2-1; TCRdb proposes TRBD1, but this gene call is untestable without DNA. Germline CDR1 and CDR2: LGHNA and YSLEER. This CDR3 region has 14 residues. This chain's CDR3 is CASSPGTGLDEQFF.

The chain recombines TRBV20-1 with TRBJ1-5; with no DNA, the TCRdb D assignment of TRBD1 cannot be verified. Looked up from germline, CDR1 is DFQATT and CDR2 is SNEGSKA (reference sequence). The length of the CDR3 is 18 residues. The chain's CDR3 is CSAISAWTGDYSNQPQHF.

The V call is TRBV3-1, the J call TRBJ1-3. The CDR3 is made up of 13 amino acids. Germline CDR1 and CDR2: LGHDT and YNNKEL (reference sequence). The CDR3: CASSQSSGNTIYF.

The V and J genes are TRBV6-5 and TRBJ1-1; without DNA, the TCRdb call of TRBD1 cannot be checked. CDR3 length: 14 amino acids. Germline values: CDR1 MNHEY, CDR2 SVGAGI. CDR3 loop: CASSFKTGNTEAFF.